This TCR beta chain was retrieved from a study of CD8+CD57+ T cells in acquired aplastic anemia. Study-wide results and caveats: Approximately 29 was the count of CD8+ CDR3 sequences that patients shared with controls.

For sequencing, patients were chosen who had shown expansion of CD8+CD57+ cells by flow cytometry. Diagnosis of severe acquired aplastic anemia applied to all patients. Patients had received no therapy at the time of blood sampling. Both TCR beta VDJ combination and CDR3 sequence profiling were carried out. Genomic DNA was the template for this profiling. TCRdb called the reads again in MiXCR, with one record for every CDR3 protein. The sample has about 150,000 distinct CDR3 sequences, around half seen once. The germline V gene has CDR1 DFQATT and CDR2 SNEGSKA (reference sequence). The CDR3 contains 17 residues. V dropped 0 bases and J dropped 1 base, with 17 bases sitting between them. Only a few counts were recorded for this clonotype. Its specificity is unknown.

The chain couples TRBV20-1 to TRBJ2-3; TRBD1 might be the D (5 bases). The source is a human donor with aplastic anemia. The specimen sequenced was sorted CD4+, CD8+, or CD8+CD57+ T cells (not recorded which) from PBMCs. The CDR3 DNA reads TGCAGTGCTAGAGACCCTCTAGGGTCCAGGGGCACAGATACGCAGTATTTT. It codes for CSARDPLGSRGTDTQYF.